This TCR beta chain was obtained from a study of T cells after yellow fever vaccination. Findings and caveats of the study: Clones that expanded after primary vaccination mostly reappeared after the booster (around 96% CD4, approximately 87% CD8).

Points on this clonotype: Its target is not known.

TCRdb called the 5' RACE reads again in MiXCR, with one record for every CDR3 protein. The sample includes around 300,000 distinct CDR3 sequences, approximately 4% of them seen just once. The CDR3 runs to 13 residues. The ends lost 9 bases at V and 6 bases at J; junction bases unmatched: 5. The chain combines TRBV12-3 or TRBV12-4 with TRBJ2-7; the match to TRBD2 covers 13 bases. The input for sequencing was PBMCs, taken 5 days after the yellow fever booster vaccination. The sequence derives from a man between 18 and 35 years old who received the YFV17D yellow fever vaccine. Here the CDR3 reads CASALAGGLEQYF. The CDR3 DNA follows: TGTGCCAGTGCACTAGCGGGGGGGCTCGAGCAGTACTTC.